Shown below are 10 T cell receptor beta chains from a single sample sequenced in a study of response to subunit inactivated influenza vaccine. Each CDR3 protein gets one entry after TCRdb re-called the RT-PCR reads with MiXCR. The data show 800,000 to 1,000,000 distinct CDR3 sequences, 21% seen once. The sample here was PBMCs from blood, taken 4 to 6 days after vaccination. The receptors come from a man aged 45-65 years who received an inactivated influenza vaccine.

The CDR3 protein is CASSILRQGPSSYEQYF. The CDR3 nucleotides read TGTGCCAGCAGCATCCTTCGACAGGGGCCAAGCTCCTACGAGCAGTACTTC. The V and J genes are TRBV6-2 or TRBV6-3 and TRBJ2-7, with TRBD1 identical over 8 bases. With V trimmed by 6 bases and J by 0 bases, 13 bases remained unmatched. Germline-derived CDR1 and CDR2 are MNHEY and SVGEGT. The CDR3 runs 17 residues.

This clonotype was picked up a small number of times. This chain links TRBV7-2 with TRBJ2-1, with 11 nucleotides matching TRBD2. Germline loops: CDR1 SGHTA, CDR2 FQGNSA. The CDR3 sequence is 16 residues long. Unmatched junction bases numbered 12, after V lost 5 bases and J lost 9 bases. The CDR3 is CASSPLAGGPIGEQFF. CDR3 sequence (DNA): TGTGCCAGCAGCCCCTTAGCGGGGGGGCCGATTGGTGAGCAGTTCTTC.

This clonotype was counted at least ten times. CDR3 amino acids: CASTTGGEQFF. CDR3 nucleotide sequence: TGTGCCAGCACAACGGGGGGTGAGCAGTTCTTC. The chain uses TRBV12-3 or TRBV12-4 and TRBJ2-1; 7 bases agree with TRBD2. V trimming: 7 bases; J trimming: 9 bases; junction bases outside the gene matches: 3. The CDR3 is 11 amino acids.

This clonotype was found a few times. J is TRBJ2-5 and V is TRBV7-9, with 7 bases identical to TRBD1. The germline CDR1 and CDR2 sequences are SEHNR and FQNEAQ (reference sequence). CDR3 length: 15 amino acids. The ends lost 2 bases at V and 0 bases at J; junction bases unmatched: 3. CDR3 sequence reads: CASSLSGTDQETQYF. The CDR3 DNA reads as TGTGCCAGCAGCTTATCCGGGACAGACCAAGAGACCCAGTACTTC.

This clonotype has only a few counts. This chain connects TRBV25-1 to TRBJ2-1; 8 bases match TRBD2. CDR3 length: 15 amino acids. V shed 4 bases and J 7 bases; nucleotides not matched to a gene: 9. Germline-derived CDR1 and CDR2 are MGHDK and SYGVNS. The CDR3 nucleotides are TGTGCCAGCAGTGGGGGGACTAGTGGGTCTAATGAGCAGTTCTTC. Encoded protein: CASSGGTSGSNEQFF.

This chain connects TRBV3-1 to TRBJ2-3; 11 bases are shared with TRBD2. After removal of 0 bases from V and 2 bases from J, the junction contained 4 bases not matched to a gene. The CDR3 totals 17 residues. CDR1 and CDR2 from the germline V gene are LGHDT and YNNKEL (reference sequence). The CDR3 reads CASSQELAGAFTDTQYF. Written as DNA, the CDR3 is TGTGCCAGCAGCCAAGAACTAGCGGGGGCCTTCACAGATACGCAGTATTTT.

The chain recombines TRBV7-2 with TRBJ2-2, with 9 bases identical to TRBD1. Losses at the gene ends were 1 base for V and 5 bases for J; bases not matched to a gene: 2. The CDR3 has 15 amino acids. The germline V gene has CDR1 SGHTA and CDR2 FQGNSA. The CDR3 protein is CASSLGDRETGELFF. CDR3 coding DNA: TGTGCCAGCAGCTTAGGGGACAGGGAAACCGGGGAGCTGTTTTTT.

The chain carries TRBV9 and TRBJ2-5, with 8 bases identical to TRBD2. From germline, CDR1 is SGDLS and CDR2 YYNGEE. The V and J ends lost 4 bases and 7 bases, in that order; junction bases with no gene match: 12. The CDR3 length is 15 residues. CDR3 residues: CASSSGTRGEATQYF. The CDR3, as DNA: TGTGCCAGCAGCTCGGGGACTAGGGGGGAAGCGACCCAGTACTTC.

The chain uses TRBV4-1 and TRBJ2-7, with D maybe TRBD2 (7 bases). V was pared by 5 bases and J by 5 bases, with 25 bases between. The CDR3 totals 17 residues. CDR1 and CDR2 (germline): MGHRA, YSYEKL. CDR3 DNA sequence: TGCGCCAGCAGCTTACAGAGATATGCCGGGGGGCGCAACGAGCAGTACTTC. It codes for CASSLQRYAGGRNEQYF.

A remark on this clonotype: Germline is not matched at one junction end, which may reflect a read error. V is TRBV19 and J is TRBJ2-7; 10 bases fit TRBD1. The CDR3 totals 15 residues. The germline CDR1 and CDR2 sequences are LNHDA and SQIVND (reference sequence). The CDR3 is CASSTTGQGGYEQYF. DNA for the CDR3: TGTGCCAGTAGTACCACAGGACAGGGGGGCTACGAGCAGTATTTC.